Listed below are T cell receptor beta chains from one sample, sequenced in a study of blood T cell repertoires in COVID-19. The method was immunoSEQ multiplex PCR; TCRdb's version includes in-frame clones alone and lacks a portion of them. The table lists some 130,000 clones, 85% to 90% of them singletons, with roughly 18% in the top ten. The sample comprised peripheral blood. These receptors were collected from a man between 50 and 59 years old with active or convalescent COVID-19. CDR3s include the opening cysteine and the closing phenylalanine or tryptophan. D genes are given only for firm matches. Not all rows give a size; the values are once, few, many and, for expanded clones, a class.

D: .
size: .
J: TRBJ1-2
V: TRBV30
CDR3: CAWSLQGANYGYTF
DNA: TGTGCCTGGAGTTTACAGGGAGCGAACTATGGCTACACCTTC

D: TRBD1
size: .
J: TRBJ1-3
V: TRBV30
CDR3: CAWSADRLGNTIYF
DNA: TGTGCCTGGAGTGCGGACAGGCTTGGAAACACCATATATTTT

D: TRBD2
size: many
J: TRBJ2-7
V: TRBV29-1
CDR3: CSVEGMETSVHEQYF
DNA: TGCAGCGTTGAAGGAATGGAGACTAGCGTGCACGAGCAGTACTTC

D: .
size: few
J: TRBJ1-2
V: TRBV2
CDR3: CASRGFRGYGYTF
DNA: TGTGCCAGCAGGGGTTTTAGAGGGTATGGCTACACCTTC

D: TRBD1
size: .
J: TRBJ1-3
V: TRBV19
CDR3: CASSIPQGVAGNTIYF
DNA: TGTGCCAGTAGTATTCCACAGGGGGTCGCTGGAAACACCATATATTTT

D: .
size: .
J: TRBJ1-1
V: TRBV12-3/TRBV12-4
CDR3: CASSLDHFTEAFF
DNA: TGTGCCAGCAGTTTAGATCACTTCACTGAAGCTTTCTTT

D: .
size: .
J: TRBJ2-1
V: TRBV4-1
CDR3: CASSQEGSRGYRGIF
DNA: TGCGCCAGCAGCCAAGAGGGGAGCAGGGGTTACCGTGGGATCTTC

D: .
size: .
J: TRBJ2-2
V: TRBV6-2/TRBV6-3
CDR3: CASSLSTGWGTGELFF
DNA: TGTGCCAGCAGTCTATCGACAGGATGGGGGACCGGGGAGCTGTTTTTT

D: .
size: .
J: TRBJ1-5
V: TRBV4-1
CDR3: CASSQDRLSNQPQHF
DNA: TGCGCCAGCAGCCAAGATCGCCTAAGCAATCAGCCCCAGCATTTT

D: .
size: .
J: TRBJ2-7
V: TRBV18
CDR3: CASSPTPPGQGYEQYF
DNA: TGTGCCAGCTCACCAACCCCCCCCGGGCAGGGCTACGAGCAGTACTTC

D: TRBD1
size: once
J: TRBJ1-2
V: TRBV30
CDR3: CASQTGGEGYTF
DNA: TGTGCCTCTCAGACAGGGGGAGAGGGCTACACCTTC

D: .
size: .
J: TRBJ2-2
V: TRBV28
CDR3: CASSLPRGNYITGELFF
DNA: TGTGCCAGCAGTTTACCTCGCGGGAATTATATCACCGGGGAGCTGTTTTTT

D: TRBD1
size: .
J: TRBJ2-5
V: TRBV5-1
CDR3: CASSIGQGQETQYF
DNA: TGCGCCAGCAGCATAGGACAGGGCCAAGAGACCCAGTACTTC

D: .
size: .
J: TRBJ1-5
V: TRBV19
CDR3: CASRTTQGSLQPQHF
DNA: TGTGCCAGTAGAACGACACAGGGTTCGTTGCAGCCCCAGCATTTT

D: TRBD1
size: .
J: TRBJ1-1
V: TRBV30
CDR3: CAWGTEHTEAFF
DNA: TGTGCCTGGGGGACAGAGCACACTGAAGCTTTCTTT

D: TRBD1
size: .
J: TRBJ2-2
V: TRBV5-1
CDR3: CASSWGQGRTGELFF
DNA: TGCGCCAGCAGCTGGGGACAGGGGAGGACCGGGGAGCTGTTTTTT

D: .
size: .
J: TRBJ1-4
V: TRBV6-5
CDR3: CAVSSRFSTNEKLFF
DNA: TGTGCCGTGTCGTCCCGGTTTTCAACTAATGAAAAACTGTTTTTT

D: TRBD1
size: .
J: TRBJ2-2
V: TRBV2
CDR3: CASKPPGQKRTGELFF
DNA: TGTGCCAGCAAACCCCCGGGACAGAAACGGACCGGGGAGCTGTTTTTT

D: TRBD1
size: .
J: TRBJ2-1
V: TRBV15
CDR3: CATSSSGQGNNEQFF
DNA: TGTGCCACCAGCTCCTCTGGACAGGGGAACAATGAGCAGTTCTTC

D: TRBD1
size: once
J: TRBJ2-3
V: TRBV19
CDR3: CASSQGGRTSTDTQYF
DNA: TGTGCCAGTAGTCAAGGGGGCAGGACTAGCACAGATACGCAGTATTTT

D: TRBD2
size: .
J: TRBJ2-3
V: TRBV19
CDR3: CASSAGLAETDTQYF
DNA: TGTGCCAGTAGTGCGGGACTAGCGGAGACAGATACGCAGTATTTT

D: TRBD1
size: .
J: TRBJ1-5
V: TRBV6-5
CDR3: CASISQGANQPQHF
DNA: TGTGCCAGCATCTCACAGGGGGCTAATCAGCCCCAGCATTTT

D: TRBD2
size: .
J: TRBJ2-7
V: TRBV6-5
CDR3: CASRMETSGSYEQYF
DNA: TGTGCCAGCAGGATGGAGACTAGCGGATCCTACGAGCAGTACTTC

D: TRBD1
size: .
J: TRBJ2-3
V: TRBV24-1
CDR3: CASGQGRDTQYF
DNA: TGTGCCAGCGGACAGGGGCGCGATACGCAGTATTTT

D: .
size: .
J: TRBJ1-2
V: TRBV7-6
CDR3: CASSLDRSPIYGYTF
DNA: TGTGCCAGCAGCTTGGACAGATCCCCCATCTATGGCTACACCTTC

D: TRBD1
size: .
J: TRBJ2-7
V: TRBV12-5
CDR3: CASGLVALTGTYEQYF
DNA: TGTGCTAGTGGTTTGGTTGCCCTGACAGGGACCTACGAGCAGTACTTC

D: .
size: .
J: TRBJ2-3
V: TRBV6-1
CDR3: CASSDGGGTDTQYF
DNA: TGTGCCAGCAGTGACGGGGGAGGCACAGATACGCAGTATTTT

D: .
size: .
J: TRBJ2-7
V: TRBV15
CDR3: CATSRDPPVSYEQYF
DNA: TGTGCCACCAGCAGAGATCCGCCGGTCTCCTACGAGCAGTACTTC

D: TRBD2
size: .
J: TRBJ2-3
V: TRBV7-9
CDR3: CASSTASGESTDTQYF
DNA: TGTGCCAGCAGCACCGCTAGCGGAGAGAGCACAGATACGCAGTATTTT

D: .
size: .
J: TRBJ1-5
V: TRBV28
CDR3: CASNGAGNVNQPQHF
DNA: TGTGCCAGCAATGGAGCCGGGAACGTCAATCAGCCCCAGCATTTT

D: TRBD1
size: .
J: TRBJ2-5
V: TRBV7-2
CDR3: CASSDARTGTQYF
DNA: TGTGCCAGCAGCGACGCCAGGACAGGGACCCAGTACTTC

D: .
size: .
J: TRBJ2-7
V: TRBV6-1
CDR3: CASSGRQAPSYEQYF
DNA: TGTGCCAGCAGTGGCAGACAGGCCCCTTCCTACGAGCAGTACTTC

D: .
size: .
J: TRBJ2-7
V: TRBV6-6
CDR3: CASRTGTLTYEQYF
DNA: TGTGCCAGCAGGACCGGGACTCTTACCTACGAGCAGTACTTC

D: TRBD1
size: once
J: TRBJ1-3
V: TRBV4-2
CDR3: CASSPSRDRNSGNTIYF
DNA: TGTGCCAGCAGCCCTTCCAGGGACAGAAACTCTGGAAACACCATATATTTT

D: .
size: .
J: TRBJ2-1
V: TRBV5-1
CDR3: CASSSRDFNEQFF
DNA: TGCGCCAGCAGCAGTCGGGACTTCAATGAGCAGTTCTTC

D: .
size: once
J: TRBJ1-4
V: TRBV7-6
CDR3: CASSLAPGGDEKLFF
DNA: TGTGCCAGCAGCTTAGCGCCGGGGGGAGATGAAAAACTGTTTTTT

D: .
size: .
J: TRBJ2-6
V: TRBV7-9
CDR3: CALGAPGANVLTF
DNA: TGTGCCTTAGGGGCCCCTGGGGCCAACGTCCTGACTTTC

D: .
size: .
J: TRBJ2-3
V: TRBV30
CDR3: CAWSVGGTQYF
DNA: TGTGCCTGGAGTGTGGGAGGTACGCAGTATTTT

D: TRBD1
size: .
J: TRBJ2-1
V: TRBV5-1
CDR3: CASSPGTGAYNEQFF
DNA: TGCGCCAGCAGCCCAGGGACAGGTGCCTACAATGAGCAGTTCTTC

D: .
size: .
J: TRBJ2-7
V: TRBV5-6
CDR3: CASSRDYEQYF
DNA: TGTGCCAGCAGCCGGGACTACGAGCAGTACTTC

D: .
size: .
J: TRBJ1-6
V: TRBV2
CDR3: CASNKESSYNSPLHF
DNA: TGTGCCAGCAATAAGGAGAGCTCCTATAATTCACCCCTCCACTTT

D: TRBD2
size: .
J: TRBJ2-3
V: TRBV7-2
CDR3: CASSLAPGGRTQYF
DNA: TGTGCCAGCAGCTTAGCGCCGGGGGGGCGTACGCAGTATTTT

D: TRBD1
size: .
J: TRBJ1-2
V: TRBV5-8
CDR3: CASSPLGQGNYGYTF
DNA: TGTGCCAGCAGCCCCTTAGGACAGGGGAACTATGGCTACACCTTC